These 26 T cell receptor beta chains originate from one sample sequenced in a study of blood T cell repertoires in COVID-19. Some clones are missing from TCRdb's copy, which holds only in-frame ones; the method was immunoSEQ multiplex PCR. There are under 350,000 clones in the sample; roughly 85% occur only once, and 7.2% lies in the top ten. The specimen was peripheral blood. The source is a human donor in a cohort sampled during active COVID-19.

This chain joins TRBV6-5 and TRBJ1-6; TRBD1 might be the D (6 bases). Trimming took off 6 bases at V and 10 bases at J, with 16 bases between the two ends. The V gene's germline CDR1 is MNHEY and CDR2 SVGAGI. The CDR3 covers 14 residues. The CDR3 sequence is CASRRDTGRSPLHF. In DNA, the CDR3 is TGTGCCAGCAGGAGGGACACTGGAAGATCACCCCTCCACTTT.

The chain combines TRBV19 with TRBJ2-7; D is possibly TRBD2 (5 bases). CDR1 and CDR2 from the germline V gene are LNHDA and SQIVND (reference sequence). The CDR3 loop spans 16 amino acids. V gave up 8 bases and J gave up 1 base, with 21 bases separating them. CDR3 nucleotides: TGTGCCAGTGCCCCGGACCTGGGGAGTAGGTCCTACGAGCAGTACTTC. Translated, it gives CASAPDLGSRSYEQYF.

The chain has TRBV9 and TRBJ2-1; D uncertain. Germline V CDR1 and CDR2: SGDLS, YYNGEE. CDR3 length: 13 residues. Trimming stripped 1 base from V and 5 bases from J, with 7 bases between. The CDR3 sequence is CASSVSGHNEQFF. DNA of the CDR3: TGTGCCAGCAGCGTAAGTGGGCACAATGAGCAGTTCTTC.

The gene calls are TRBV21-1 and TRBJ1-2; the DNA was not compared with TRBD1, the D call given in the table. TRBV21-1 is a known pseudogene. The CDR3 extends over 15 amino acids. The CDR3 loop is CASSFGHQANYGYTF. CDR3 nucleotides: TGTGCCAGCAGCTTTGGGCATCAAGCTAACTATGGCTACACCTTC.

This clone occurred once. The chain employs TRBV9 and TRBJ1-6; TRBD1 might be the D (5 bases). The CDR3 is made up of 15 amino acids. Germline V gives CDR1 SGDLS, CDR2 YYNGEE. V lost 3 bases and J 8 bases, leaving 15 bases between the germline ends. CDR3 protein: CASSGPDTVYSPLHF. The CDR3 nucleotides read TGTGCCAGCAGCGGACCGGACACGGTCTATTCACCCCTCCACTTT.

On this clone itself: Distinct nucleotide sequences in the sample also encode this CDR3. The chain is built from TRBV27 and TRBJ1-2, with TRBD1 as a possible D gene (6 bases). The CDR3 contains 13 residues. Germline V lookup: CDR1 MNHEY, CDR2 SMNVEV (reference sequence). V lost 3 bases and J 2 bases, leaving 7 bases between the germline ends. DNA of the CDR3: TGTGCCAGCAGTTTGAGGGGGAACTATGGCTACACCTTC. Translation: CASSLRGNYGYTF.

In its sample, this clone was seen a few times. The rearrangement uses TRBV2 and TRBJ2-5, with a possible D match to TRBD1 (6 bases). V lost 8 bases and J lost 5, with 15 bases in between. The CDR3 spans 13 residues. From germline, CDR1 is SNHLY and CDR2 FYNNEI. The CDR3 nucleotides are TGTGCCAGCCACTCAGGGGTTGGGGAGACCCAGTACTTC. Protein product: CASHSGVGETQYF.

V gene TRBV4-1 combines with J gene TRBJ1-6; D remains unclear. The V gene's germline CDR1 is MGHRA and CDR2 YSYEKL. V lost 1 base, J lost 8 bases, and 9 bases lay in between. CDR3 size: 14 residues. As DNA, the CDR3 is TGCGCCAGCAGCCAAGTATGGCGGGATTCACCCCTCCACTTT. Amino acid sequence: CASSQVWRDSPLHF.

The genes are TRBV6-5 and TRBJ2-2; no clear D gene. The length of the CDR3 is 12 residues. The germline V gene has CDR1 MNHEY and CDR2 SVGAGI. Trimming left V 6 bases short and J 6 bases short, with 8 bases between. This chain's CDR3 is CASRLSAGELFF. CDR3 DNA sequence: TGTGCCAGCAGGCTTAGTGCCGGGGAGCTGTTTTTT.

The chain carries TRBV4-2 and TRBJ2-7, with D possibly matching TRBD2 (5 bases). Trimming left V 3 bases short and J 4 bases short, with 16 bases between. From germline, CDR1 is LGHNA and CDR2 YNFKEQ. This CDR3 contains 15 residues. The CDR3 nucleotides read TGTGCCAGCAGCCAGGGATCGGGGTTAAAATACGAGCAGTACTTC. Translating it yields CASSQGSGLKYEQYF.

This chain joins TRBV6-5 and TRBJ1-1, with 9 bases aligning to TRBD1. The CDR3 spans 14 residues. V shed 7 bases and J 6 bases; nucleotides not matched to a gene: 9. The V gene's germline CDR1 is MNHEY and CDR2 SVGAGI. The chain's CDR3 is CASKMGQGVAEAFF. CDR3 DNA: TGTGCCAGCAAGATGGGACAGGGCGTAGCTGAAGCTTTCTTT.

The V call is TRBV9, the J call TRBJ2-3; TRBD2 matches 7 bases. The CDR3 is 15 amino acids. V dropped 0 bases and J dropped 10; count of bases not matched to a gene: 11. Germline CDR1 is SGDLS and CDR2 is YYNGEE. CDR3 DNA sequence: TGTGCCAGCAGCGTAGCTCAGAAAAGGACTAGTGCGCAGTATTTT. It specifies CASSVAQKRTSAQYF.

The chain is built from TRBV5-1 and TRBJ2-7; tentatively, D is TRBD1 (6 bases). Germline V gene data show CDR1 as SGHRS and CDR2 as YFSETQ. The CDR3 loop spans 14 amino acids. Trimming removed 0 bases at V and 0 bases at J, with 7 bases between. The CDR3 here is CASSLGDTSYEQYF. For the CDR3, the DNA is TGCGCCAGCAGCTTGGGGGACACCTCCTACGAGCAGTACTTC.

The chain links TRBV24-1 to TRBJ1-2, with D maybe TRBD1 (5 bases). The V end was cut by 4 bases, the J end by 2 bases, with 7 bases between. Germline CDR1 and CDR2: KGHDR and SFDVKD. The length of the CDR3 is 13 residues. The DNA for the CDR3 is TGTGCCACCAGTGAGCCAGGGAACTATGGCTACACCTTC. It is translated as CATSEPGNYGYTF.

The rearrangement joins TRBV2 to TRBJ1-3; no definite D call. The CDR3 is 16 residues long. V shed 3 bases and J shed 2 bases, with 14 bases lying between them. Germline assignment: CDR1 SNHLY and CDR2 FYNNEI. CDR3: CASSDIGGQPGNTIYF. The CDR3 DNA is TGTGCCAGCAGTGATATTGGAGGGCAGCCTGGAAACACCATATATTTT.

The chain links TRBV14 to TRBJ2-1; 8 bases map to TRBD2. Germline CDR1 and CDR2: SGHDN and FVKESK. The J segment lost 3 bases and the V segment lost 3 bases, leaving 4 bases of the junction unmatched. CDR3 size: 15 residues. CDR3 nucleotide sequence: TGTGCCAGCAGCCAGCTAGCGGGTGGCTACAATGAGCAGTTCTTC. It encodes CASSQLAGGYNEQFF.

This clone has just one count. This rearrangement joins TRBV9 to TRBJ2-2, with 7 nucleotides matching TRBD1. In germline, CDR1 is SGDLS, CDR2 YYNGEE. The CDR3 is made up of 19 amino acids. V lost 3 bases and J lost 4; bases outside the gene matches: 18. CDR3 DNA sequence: TGTGCCAGCAGCGGAATTGTCGTTGAAGGACAGGAAAGCACCGGGGAGCTGTTTTTT. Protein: CASSGIVVEGQESTGELFF. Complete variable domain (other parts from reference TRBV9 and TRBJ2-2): DSGVTQTPKHLITATGQRVTLRCSPRSGDLSVYWYQQSLDQGLQFLIQYYNGEERAKGNILERFSAQQFPDLHSELNLSSLELGDSALYFCASSGIVVEGQESTGELFFGEGSRLTVL.

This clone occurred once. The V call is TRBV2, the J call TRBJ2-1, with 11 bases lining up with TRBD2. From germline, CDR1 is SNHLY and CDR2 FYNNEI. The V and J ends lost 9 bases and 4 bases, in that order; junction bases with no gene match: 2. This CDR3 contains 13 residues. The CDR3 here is CARGTSGYNEQFF. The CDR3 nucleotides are TGTGCCAGAGGGACTAGCGGATACAATGAGCAGTTCTTC.

The CDR3 protein is CASSYGAGGQPQHF. DNA of the CDR3: TGTGCCAGCAGTTACGGGGCAGGGGGTCAGCCCCAGCATTTT. The chain couples TRBV6-5 to TRBJ1-5, with 7 bases that match TRBD1. Germline trimming cut 2 bases from V and 6 bases from J; bases unmatched to any gene: 4. Germline V gene lookup returns CDR1 MNHEY and CDR2 SVGAGI. The CDR3 length is 14 residues.

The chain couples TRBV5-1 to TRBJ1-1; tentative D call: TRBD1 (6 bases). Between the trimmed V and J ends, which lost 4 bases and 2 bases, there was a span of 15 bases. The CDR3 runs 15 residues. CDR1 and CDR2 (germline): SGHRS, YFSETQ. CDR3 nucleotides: TGCGCCAGCAGCGGACCGGGGGGGCTAAACACTGAAGCTTTCTTT. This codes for CASSGPGGLNTEAFF.

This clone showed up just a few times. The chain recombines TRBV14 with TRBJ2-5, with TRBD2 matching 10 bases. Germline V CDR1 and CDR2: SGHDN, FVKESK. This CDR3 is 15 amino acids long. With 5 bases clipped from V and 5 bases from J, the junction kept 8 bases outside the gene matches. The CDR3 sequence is CASSTSGVKRETQYF. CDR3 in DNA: TGTGCCAGCAGCACTAGCGGGGTTAAACGGGAGACCCAGTACTTC.

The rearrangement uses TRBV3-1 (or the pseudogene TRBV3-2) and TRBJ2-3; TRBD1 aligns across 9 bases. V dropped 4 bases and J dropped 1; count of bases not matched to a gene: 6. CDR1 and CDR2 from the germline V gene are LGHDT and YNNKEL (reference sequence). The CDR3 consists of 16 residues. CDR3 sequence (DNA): TGTGCCAGCAGCCCGTTCCGGGACAGGGGCACAGATACGCAGTATTTT. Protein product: CASSPFRDRGTDTQYF.

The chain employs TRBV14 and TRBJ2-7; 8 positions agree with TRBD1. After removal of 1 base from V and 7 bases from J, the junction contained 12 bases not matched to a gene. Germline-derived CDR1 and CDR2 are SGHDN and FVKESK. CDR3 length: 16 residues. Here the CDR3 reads CASSQGGQGGMGEQYF. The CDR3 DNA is TGTGCCAGCAGCCAAGGAGGACAGGGTGGGATGGGGGAGCAGTACTTC.

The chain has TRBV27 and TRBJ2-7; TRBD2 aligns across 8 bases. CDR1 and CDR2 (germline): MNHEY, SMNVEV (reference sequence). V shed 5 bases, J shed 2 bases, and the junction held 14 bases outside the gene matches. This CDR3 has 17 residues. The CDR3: CASSRSDGSGGTYEQYF. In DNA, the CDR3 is TGTGCCAGCAGTCGCAGCGACGGGAGCGGGGGTACCTACGAGCAGTACTTC.

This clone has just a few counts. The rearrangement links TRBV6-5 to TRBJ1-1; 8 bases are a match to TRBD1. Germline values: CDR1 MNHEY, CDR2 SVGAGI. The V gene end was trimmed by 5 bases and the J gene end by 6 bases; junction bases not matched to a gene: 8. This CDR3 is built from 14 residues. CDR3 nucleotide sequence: TGTGCCAGCAGTATACGGACAGGGACGTCTGAAGCTTTCTTT. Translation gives CASSIRTGTSEAFF.

The CDR3 DNA reads as TGCGCCAGCAGCTCGACGGGGATACACGGAGCTTTCTTT. It encodes CASSSTGIHGAFF. The V and J genes are TRBV5-1 and TRBJ1-1; D remains unclear. Per germline, CDR1 SGHRS and CDR2 YFSETQ. The germline V and J ends were trimmed by 3 bases and 10 bases, with 16 bases remaining between them. The CDR3 contains 13 residues.